The clone carrying this T cell receptor (beta chain) was picked up a small number of times. Its antigen is unidentified. Unique molecular identifiers tagged the TCRbeta library. TCRdb redid the calling of the PCR reads with MiXCR, one entry per CDR3 protein. The data show 90,000 to 100,000 distinct CDR3 sequences, with around 22% seen just once and around 21% held by the top ten. Germline loops: CDR1 DFQATT, CDR2 SNEGSKA (reference sequence). The CDR3 runs 13 residues. Trimming left V 7 bases short and J 4 bases short, with 16 bases between. This sample stems from a study of T-cell reconstitution after alpha-beta-depleted transplantation in children. General observations from the study: A year had passed since transplant, and T-cell counts and diversity by then came mostly from newly produced T cells. Approximately two months post-transplant, alpha-beta T cells reportedly originated from several hundred expanded graft clones. Recipient T cells and thymic progenitors that survived were the source of the high TCRbeta diversity seen at day 60 in some patients.

The V gene is TRBV20-1, the J gene TRBJ2-5; D may be TRBD1 (6 bases). This clonotype was obtained from a boy aged 2 to 9 with acute lymphoblastic leukemia, due to receive a stem cell transplant. Here the sequenced sample was PBMCs, taken before TCRalphabeta/CD19-depleted stem cell transplant. For the CDR3, the DNA is TGCAGTGTATCCCAGGGGTTGGCAGAGACCCAGTACTTC. Translating it yields CSVSQGLAETQYF.